These 21 T cell receptor beta chains share one sample of origin, sequenced in a study of T cell responses to AZD1222 COVID-19 vaccine. Using immunoSEQ multiplex PCR, the repertoire was profiled, and TCRdb retains in-frame clones only, with some absent. The sample yields 180,000 or so clones, 88% seen once. Sequencing used peripheral blood, obtained 28 days after the second AZD1222 dose. The receptors were gathered from an adult who received the AZD1222 COVID-19 vaccine.

The chain is built from TRBV7-9 and TRBJ2-1; a possible D gene is TRBD2 (6 bases). Germline lookup yields CDR1 SEHNR and CDR2 FQNEAQ (reference sequence). The CDR3 is 13 residues long. With 1 base removed from V and 6 bases from J, the gap between germline ends came to 7 bases. CDR3 region: CASSLGSGNEQFF. The CDR3 DNA sequence: TGTGCCAGCAGCTTAGGTAGCGGCAATGAGCAGTTCTTC.

The CDR3 protein is CASSQDLSRFTGELFF. The CDR3 nucleotides read TGTGCCAGCAGCCAAGATCTGTCGCGGTTCACCGGGGAGCTGTTTTTT. This chain connects TRBV14 to TRBJ2-2; D is undetermined. CDR3 size: 16 residues. Germline CDR1 and CDR2: SGHDN and FVKESK. Trimming removed 0 bases at V and 4 bases at J, with 12 bases between.

This chain links TRBV30 with TRBJ1-1, with no clear D. Trimming removed 5 bases at V and 3 bases at J, with 10 bases between. This CDR3 is built from 12 residues. Per germline, CDR1 GTSNPN and CDR2 SVGIG (reference sequence). The CDR3 is CAWGRAYTEAFF. DNA for the CDR3: TGTGCCTGGGGCCGGGCGTACACTGAAGCTTTCTTT.

This chain connects TRBV6-4 to TRBJ2-3, with D perhaps given as TRBD1 or TRBD2 (5 bases each). The CDR3 extends over 14 amino acids. From germline, CDR1 is MRHNA and CDR2 SNTAGT. V shed 8 bases and J shed 4 bases, with 16 bases lying between them. Written as DNA, the CDR3 is TGTGCCAGCCGGAGAGGGGTGACGGCAGATACGCAGTATTTT. It specifies CASRRGVTADTQYF.

This clone was seen just once. The CDR3 sequence: CASIESDEQYF. The CDR3 region has the DNA TGTGCTAGCATAGAGTCTGACGAGCAGTACTTC. This chain joins TRBV12-5 and TRBJ2-7; D ambiguous. CDR3 length equals 11 residues. Trimming removed 9 bases at V and 5 bases at J, with 11 bases between. The germline gives CDR1 LGHNT, CDR2 FRNRAP.

The chain links TRBV5-1 to TRBJ2-3; 8 bases line up with TRBD1. The CDR3 is 16 amino acids. Germline assignment: CDR1 SGHRS and CDR2 YFSETQ. Losses at the gene ends were 1 base for V and 2 bases for J; bases not matched to a gene: 6. CDR3 loop: CASSLFGTGDTDTQYF. The CDR3 region has the DNA TGCGCCAGCAGCTTGTTCGGGACAGGCGACACAGATACGCAGTATTTT.

The gene calls are TRBV7-3 and TRBJ2-7; tentative D call: TRBD2 (5 bases). Germline CDR1 is SGHTA and CDR2 is FQGTGA. This CDR3 region has 14 residues. The V end lost 1 base, the J end lost 2 bases, and 9 bases lay between the germline ends. The CDR3 nucleotides are TGTGCCAGCAGCTTAAGCGGGCCCACCTACGAGCAGTACTTC. Its translation is CASSLSGPTYEQYF.

The chain has TRBV18 and TRBJ2-7; D ambiguous. CDR1 and CDR2 from the germline V gene are KGHSH and LQKENI. The germline V and J ends were trimmed by 3 bases and 5 bases, with 11 bases remaining between them. The CDR3 has 13 residues. CDR3 DNA sequence: TGTGCCAGCTCACCTTCCACGGGCGACGAGCAGTACTTC. This encodes CASSPSTGDEQYF.

This clone is a singleton in its sample. CDR3 in amino acids: CASSLAGATYGYTF. The CDR3, as DNA: TGCGCCAGCAGCTTGGCTGGGGCTACCTATGGCTACACCTTC. The V and J genes are TRBV5-1 and TRBJ1-2; weak D call: TRBD1 (5 bases). Trimming removed 0 bases at V and 4 bases at J, with 10 bases between. This CDR3 is built from 14 residues. Per germline, CDR1 SGHRS and CDR2 YFSETQ.

This chain links TRBV7-2 with TRBJ2-1; 7 bases map to TRBD2. Germline loops: CDR1 SGHTA, CDR2 FQGNSA. V was clipped by 4 bases and J by 0 bases; unmatched bases: 12. This CDR3 region has 18 residues. The CDR3 coding sequence is TGTGCCAGCAGCTCCCCCAGGTGGGGCGGGAGCTCCTACAATGAGCAGTTCTTC. Its translation: CASSSPRWGGSSYNEQFF.

The sample holds one count of this clone. The V gene is TRBV5-6, the J gene TRBJ2-3; D gene uncertain. Between the trimmed V and J ends, which lost 0 bases and 9 bases, there was a span of 8 bases. The V gene's germline CDR1 is SGHDT and CDR2 YYEEEE. This CDR3 region has 12 residues. The CDR3 reads CASSLATLTQYF. The CDR3 coding sequence is TGTGCCAGCAGCTTGGCCACCTTAACGCAGTATTTT.

This sequence joins TRBV19 and TRBJ2-7, with 9 positions matching TRBD2. CDR1 LNHDA and CDR2 SQIVND come from the germline V gene (reference sequence). The CDR3 runs 15 residues. Unmatched junction bases numbered 11, after V lost 8 bases and J lost 3 bases. The CDR3 is CASGRSGSLNYEQYF. CDR3 DNA: TGTGCCAGTGGACGTAGCGGGAGCCTCAACTACGAGCAGTACTTC.

The V call is TRBV7-8, the J call TRBJ2-3; 9 nucleotides agree with TRBD2. This CDR3 comprises 17 residues. With 4 bases clipped from V and 4 bases from J, the junction kept 12 bases outside the gene matches. Germline V lookup: CDR1 SGHVS, CDR2 FQNEAQ. The CDR3 nucleotides are TGTGCCAGCAGCTCAACCCCACCGGGACTAGCCTCAGATACGCAGTATTTT. Protein: CASSSTPPGLASDTQYF.

V gene TRBV19 combines with J gene TRBJ2-1; 10 bases match TRBD2. After removal of 3 bases from V and 1 base from J, the junction contained 3 bases not matched to a gene. From germline, CDR1 is LNHDA and CDR2 SQIVND (reference sequence). The CDR3 is 16 amino acids. CDR3 sequence reads: CASSIVAGGSYNEQFF. CDR3 coding DNA: TGTGCCAGTAGTATTGTAGCGGGGGGATCCTACAATGAGCAGTTCTTC.

This chain joins TRBV11-2 and TRBJ2-7, with TRBD2 matching 10 bases. This CDR3 comprises 15 residues. V dropped 2 bases and J dropped 2; count of bases not matched to a gene: 3. CDR1 SGHAT and CDR2 FQNNGV come from the germline V gene. The DNA of the CDR3 is TGTGCCAGCAGCTTATCGCTAGCGGGAGCCTACGAGCAGTACTTC. It encodes CASSLSLAGAYEQYF.

The chain has TRBV18 and TRBJ2-1, with D perhaps matching TRBD1 (6 bases). V lost 2 bases and J lost 0, with 11 bases in between. The CDR3 extends over 16 amino acids. The V gene's germline CDR1 is KGHSH and CDR2 LQKENI. For the CDR3, the DNA is TGTGCCAGCTCACCAGCCCAGGGGAGCTCCTACAATGAGCAGTTCTTC. Protein sequence: CASSPAQGSSYNEQFF.

The V gene is TRBV19, the J gene TRBJ1-1, with a weak D call TRBD1 (5 bases). Trimming took 5 bases from V and 4 from J, leaving 8 bases between them. CDR3 length: 12 amino acids. Germline V CDR1 and CDR2: LNHDA, SQIVND (reference sequence). The CDR3 coding sequence is TGTGCCAGTAGTTTCCAGGGCACTGAAGCTTTCTTT. It codes for CASSFQGTEAFF.

This rearrangement joins TRBV7-8 to TRBJ2-5; D might be TRBD1 (6 bases). The V gene lost 5 bases and the J gene lost 3 bases, with 13 bases spanning the gap. The germline V gene encodes CDR1 SGHVS and CDR2 FQNEAQ. The CDR3 has 14 residues. The CDR3 coding sequence is TGTGCCAGCAGCCCATTTGGGGGCGAAGAGACCCAGTACTTC. Its translation: CASSPFGGEETQYF.

The chain has TRBV28 and TRBJ2-7; D is perhaps TRBD1 (5 bases). This CDR3 is built from 14 residues. CDR1 is MDHEN and CDR2 is SYDVKM in the germline V gene. The V and J ends lost 7 bases and 4 bases respectively, with 17 bases between them. CDR3 nucleotides: TGTGCCAGCACCCCAGGGCAGGGTTGGTACGAGCAGTACTTC. Amino acids: CASTPGQGWYEQYF.

CDR3 coding DNA: TGTGCCAGCAGCGCCCAACTAGCGGGAGGTCCCGGGGAGCTGTTTTTT. Translated, it gives CASSAQLAGGPGELFF. The chain joins TRBV9 to TRBJ2-2; 12 positions agree with TRBD2. V gave up 3 bases and J gave up 6 bases; unmatched junction bases: 6. The CDR3 has 16 residues. Germline loops: CDR1 SGDLS, CDR2 YYNGEE.

This clone was observed a few times. The chain couples TRBV4-2 to TRBJ2-1; no firm D call. CDR3 length equals 16 residues. The germline CDR1 and CDR2 sequences are LGHNA and YNFKEQ. V lost 1 base and J lost 0, with 10 bases in between. The CDR3 DNA sequence: TGTGCCAGCAGCCAAGCCGATCGGAGCTCCTACAATGAGCAGTTCTTC. Protein sequence: CASSQADRSSYNEQFF.